These T cell receptor beta chains were read from a single sample in a study of blood T cell repertoires in COVID-19. Libraries were prepared by immunoSEQ multiplex PCR; TCRdb keeps only in-frame clonotypes and omits some of them. The repertoire holds 200,000 to 250,000 clones, just over 85% seen once, with 2.2% in the top ten. The specimen sequenced was peripheral blood. The receptors were sampled from a man younger than 45 who had recovered from COVID-19. The CDR3 runs from the conserved cysteine through the conserved F or W. A D gene is named only where the DNA matches it firmly. A clone size is listed for some rows: how often the clone was seen (once, few, many), or a class if it is expanded.

V,D,J,size,CDR3,DNA
TRBV6-5,TRBD1,TRBJ2-3,-,CASSYEQGKPQYF,TGTGCCAGCAGCTACGAACAGGGGAAGCCGCAGTATTTT
TRBV29-1,-,TRBJ1-2,-,CSVGGTSVFTF,TGCAGCGTTGGGGGGACTTCGGTTTTCACCTTC
TRBV11-2,TRBD2,TRBJ2-2,-,CASSLNVGGDHTGELFF,TGTGCCAGCAGCTTGAACGTCGGGGGGGACCACACCGGGGAGCTGTTTTTT
TRBV5-4,TRBD1,TRBJ2-2,-,CASSRPQGEWDTGELFF,TGTGCCAGCAGCCGCCCTCAGGGGGAGTGGGACACCGGGGAGCTGTTTTTT
TRBV4-1,-,TRBJ1-3,-,CASSQEAGSGNTIYF,TGCGCCAGCAGCCAAGAAGCAGGGTCGGGAAACACCATATATTTT
TRBV5-1,TRBD2,TRBJ2-1,-,CASSLAVTSGGALFGEQFF,TGCGCCAGCAGCTTGGCCGTGACTAGCGGGGGGGCCCTGTTTGGGGAGCAGTTCTTC
TRBV6-2/TRBV6-3,-,TRBJ1-6,-,CASSVWGLDSPLHF,TGTGCCAGCAGTGTTTGGGGGCTGGATTCACCCCTCCACTTT
TRBV6-2/TRBV6-3,-,TRBJ1-6,-,CASSYPPRRNNSPLHF,TGTGCCAGCAGTTACCCGCCCCGGCGGAATAATTCACCCCTCCACTTT
TRBV10-3,-,TRBJ2-7,-,CAIRAPGAYEQYF,TGTGCCATCAGGGCTCCGGGGGCCTACGAGCAGTACTTC
TRBV2,-,TRBJ1-4,-,CASSERGRATNEKLFF,TGTGCCAGCAGTGAAAGGGGGAGGGCTACTAATGAAAAACTGTTTTTT
TRBV19,TRBD1,TRBJ2-1,-,CASSIRQGAYNEQFF,TGTGCCAGTAGTATCAGGCAGGGGGCCTACAATGAGCAGTTCTTC
TRBV18,-,TRBJ2-4,once,CASSLRTLSDQVIQYF,TGTGCCAGCTCACTACGGACTCTCTCGGATCAAGTCATTCAGTACTTC
TRBV11-3,TRBD1,TRBJ1-3,once,CASSPQGAAGNTIYF,TGTGCCAGCAGCCCGCAGGGGGCGGCTGGAAACACCATATATTTT
TRBV4-2,TRBD2,TRBJ2-6,-,CASSQDPLAGGSGANVLTF,TGTGCCAGCAGCCAAGATCCACTAGCGGGAGGGTCTGGGGCCAACGTCCTGACTTTC
TRBV19,TRBD1,TRBJ1-6,-,CASSIRTGRYNSPLHF,TGTGCCAGTAGTATAAGGACAGGGAGGTATAATTCACCCCTCCACTTT